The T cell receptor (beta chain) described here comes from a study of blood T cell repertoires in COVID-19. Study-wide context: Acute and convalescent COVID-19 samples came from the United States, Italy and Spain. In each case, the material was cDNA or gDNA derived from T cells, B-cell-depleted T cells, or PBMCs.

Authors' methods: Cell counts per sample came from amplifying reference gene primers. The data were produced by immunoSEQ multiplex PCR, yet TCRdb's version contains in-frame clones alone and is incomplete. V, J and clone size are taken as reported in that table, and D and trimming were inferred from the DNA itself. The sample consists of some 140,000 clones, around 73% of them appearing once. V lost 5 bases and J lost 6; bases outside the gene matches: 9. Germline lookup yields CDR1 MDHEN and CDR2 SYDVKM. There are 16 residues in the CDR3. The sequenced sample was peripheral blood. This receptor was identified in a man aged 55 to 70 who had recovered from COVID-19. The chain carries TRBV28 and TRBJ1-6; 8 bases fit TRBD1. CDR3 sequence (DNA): TGTGCCAGCAGTCTCACACCACAGGGGGGTAATTCACCCCTCCACTTT. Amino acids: CASSLTPQGGNSPLHF.